A single sample gave rise to the 17 T cell receptor beta chains below, sequenced in a study of CD4 T cell repertoires in COVID-19. Produced via immunoSEQ multiplex PCR; TCRdb's table is partial and in-frame only. The table records about 75,000 clones, 83% of them present only once. The specimen comprised CD4+ T cells from peripheral blood, sampled after recovery from COVID-19. The source is a human donor who had COVID-19.

The V gene is TRBV6-4, the J gene TRBJ2-1; 11 bases match TRBD2. Unmatched junction bases numbered 8, after V lost 3 bases and J lost 10 bases. The CDR3 runs to 15 residues. Germline CDR1 MRHNA, CDR2 SNTAGT. DNA of the CDR3: TGTGCCAGCAGTGAAGTAGCGGGAGGGTTTGTCGAGCAGTTCTTC. Translating it yields CASSEVAGGFVEQFF.

This clone was counted a single time. The chain carries TRBV19 and TRBJ1-2, with D possibly matching TRBD1 (5 bases). V shed 7 bases and J shed 8 bases, with 14 bases lying between them. This CDR3 is built from 12 residues. Germline V gives CDR1 LNHDA, CDR2 SQIVND (reference sequence). The CDR3 here is CASIGAVGGYTF. The CDR3 region has the DNA TGTGCCAGTATAGGGGCCGTAGGCGGCTACACCTTC.

This clone was picked up a small number of times. This chain links TRBV7-2 with TRBJ2-7; no clear D. Germline V CDR1 and CDR2: SGHTA, FQGNSA. Trimming removed 3 bases at V and 2 bases at J, with 11 bases between. The CDR3 is 14 amino acids. The CDR3 here is CASSFAAGPYEQYF. CDR3 sequence (DNA): TGTGCCAGCAGCTTCGCGGCAGGACCCTACGAGCAGTACTTC.

This rearrangement joins TRBV4-1 to TRBJ2-5, with D possibly being TRBD1 (6 bases). Trimming shortened V by 0 bases and J by 5 bases, and 22 bases separated the two germline ends. CDR1 is MGHRA and CDR2 is YSYEKL in the germline V gene. This CDR3 is built from 18 residues. The CDR3 region has the DNA TGCGCCAGCAGCCAAGATGGGGCAGGGGCCGCCGGGCGGGAGACCCAGTACTTC. Its translation: CASSQDGAGAAGRETQYF.

This clone has at least ten counts. The rearrangement joins TRBV2 to TRBJ2-2; D unresolved. The V and J ends lost 7 bases and 1 base respectively, with 4 bases between them. This CDR3 has 12 residues. Germline CDR1 and CDR2: SNHLY and FYNNEI. In DNA form, the CDR3 reads TGTGCCAGCAAGGAGAACACCGGGGAGCTGTTTTTT. This sequence encodes CASKENTGELFF.

The rearrangement uses TRBV28 and TRBJ2-7, with no clear D. The V and J ends lost 5 bases and 6 bases respectively, with 17 bases between them. The CDR3 sequence is 14 residues long. Germline CDR1 MDHEN, CDR2 SYDVKM. The CDR3 reads CASSAPFSSGEQYF. In DNA form, the CDR3 reads TGTGCCAGCAGTGCCCCTTTCAGTTCTGGCGAGCAGTACTTC.

V is TRBV3-1 (or the pseudogene TRBV3-2) and J is TRBJ2-2, with TRBD2 matching 13 bases. The CDR3 length is 17 residues. V lost 4 bases and J lost 3; bases outside the gene matches: 5. From germline, CDR1 is LGHDT and CDR2 YNNKEL (reference sequence). The CDR3 DNA is TGTGCCAGCAGCCGGGTACTAGCGGGAGGGGACACCGGGGAGCTGTTTTTT. Its translation is CASSRVLAGGDTGELFF.

The chain couples TRBV5-1 to TRBJ2-7; D remains unclear. This CDR3 has 15 residues. With 1 base removed from V and 6 bases from J, the gap between germline ends came to 17 bases. CDR1 SGHRS and CDR2 YFSETQ come from the germline V gene. CDR3 nucleotides: TGCGCCAGCAGCTTGTCGTACGCAGCCCCCAGCGAGCAGTACTTC. Translating it yields CASSLSYAAPSEQYF.

This clone has just one count. The germline gene is not matched at one end of the junction; a read error may be the cause. The chain has TRBV7-9 and TRBJ1-4; D is ambiguous. CDR1 is SEHNR, CDR2 FQNEAQ, per germline (reference sequence). CDR3 length: 15 amino acids. CDR3 sequence reads: CASSLGFGINEKLFF. CDR3 in DNA: TGTGCCAGCAGTTTAGGGTTCGGGATTAATGAAAAACTGTTTTTT.

CDR3 in amino acids: CASSSSGGDGYGYTF. CDR3 nucleotide sequence: TGTGCCAGCAGCTCGTCGGGCGGGGACGGCTATGGCTACACCTTC. The rearrangement uses TRBV5-4 and TRBJ1-2, with a weak D call TRBD1 (5 bases). The CDR3 totals 15 residues. The V end was cut by 3 bases, the J end by 4 bases, with 16 bases between. Germline V lookup: CDR1 SGHNT, CDR2 YYREEE (reference sequence).

J is TRBJ2-7 and V is TRBV5-1; weak D call: TRBD1 (5 bases). The germline V gene encodes CDR1 SGHRS and CDR2 YFSETQ. V gave up 2 bases and J gave up 5 bases, with 11 bases separating them. CDR3 length: 13 amino acids. The CDR3 loop is CASSFSGNNEQYF. DNA for the CDR3: TGCGCCAGCAGCTTTTCAGGGAACAACGAGCAGTACTTC.

This chain connects TRBV7-3 to TRBJ2-6; D is undetermined. The CDR3 is 12 residues long. Per the germline V gene, CDR1 is SGHTA and CDR2 is FQGTGA. The germline V and J ends were trimmed by 5 bases and 4 bases, with 3 bases remaining between them. CDR3 protein: CASSPGANVLTF. In DNA, the CDR3 is TGTGCCAGCAGCCCCGGGGCCAACGTCCTGACTTTC.

The chain employs TRBV6-5 and TRBJ2-2, with D tentatively TRBD1 (6 bases). Germline loops: CDR1 MNHEY, CDR2 SVGAGI. V was clipped by 6 bases and J by 0 bases, with 11 bases between them. CDR3 size: 15 residues. CDR3 residues: CASRTRGSNTGELFF. The CDR3 bases are TGTGCCAGCAGAACCAGGGGATCGAACACCGGGGAGCTGTTTTTT.

V is TRBV5-5 and J is TRBJ2-7; possibly TRBD1 for D (5 bases). Germline CDR1 and CDR2: SGHKS and YYEKEE (reference sequence). CDR3 length: 15 residues. V was cut by 4 bases and J by 0 bases, with 14 bases left in between. CDR3 sequence (DNA): TGTGCCAGCAGCCTGACGACAGCTCCCTCCTACGAGCAGTACTTC. This sequence encodes CASSLTTAPSYEQYF. Supplemented by reference TRBV5-5 and TRBJ2-7, the full variable domain reads DAGVTQSPTHLIKTRGQQVTLRCSPISGHKSVSWYQQVLGQGPQFIFQYYEKEERGRGNFPDRFSARQFPNYSSELNVNALLLGDSALYLCASSLTTAPSYEQYFGPGTRLTVT.

The rearrangement links TRBV10-3 to TRBJ2-3; 10 positions agree with TRBD1. Germline V gives CDR1 ENHRY, CDR2 SYGVKD. V was clipped by 4 bases and J by 5 bases; unmatched bases: 6. The CDR3 loop spans 15 amino acids. CDR3 region: CAISVGDRGGDTQYF. The DNA for the CDR3 is TGTGCCATCAGTGTAGGGGACAGGGGAGGAGATACGCAGTATTTT.

The chain joins TRBV6-6 to TRBJ2-7; D gene unclear. Germline CDR1 MNHNY, CDR2 SVGAGI (reference sequence). The germline V and J ends were trimmed by 0 bases and 6 bases, with 12 bases remaining between them. The CDR3 runs to 14 residues. CDR3 DNA: TGTGCCAGCAGTTACTCGGAAGCAAGGGTCGAGCAGTACTTC. This gives the protein CASSYSEARVEQYF.

The DNA of the CDR3 is TGTGCCAGTAGTATTACGGGCATCTACGAGCAGTACTTC. Residues: CASSITGIYEQYF. V is TRBV19 and J is TRBJ2-7; D not resolved. Germline assignment: CDR1 LNHDA and CDR2 SQIVND (reference sequence). Trimming removed 3 bases from V and 3 bases from J, with 9 bases in between. This CDR3 is 13 amino acids long.